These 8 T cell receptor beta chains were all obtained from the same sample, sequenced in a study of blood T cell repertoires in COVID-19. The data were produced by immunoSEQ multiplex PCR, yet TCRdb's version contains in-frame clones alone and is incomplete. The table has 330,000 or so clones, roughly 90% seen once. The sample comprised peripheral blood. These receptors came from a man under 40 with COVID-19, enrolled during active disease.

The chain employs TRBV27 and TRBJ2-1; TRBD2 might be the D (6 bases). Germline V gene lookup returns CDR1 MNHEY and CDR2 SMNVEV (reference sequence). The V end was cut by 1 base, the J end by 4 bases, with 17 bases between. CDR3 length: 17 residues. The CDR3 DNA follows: TGTGCCAGCAGTTTATTCGTGGCGGGGCCCATATACAATGAGCAGTTCTTC. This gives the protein CASSLFVAGPIYNEQFF.

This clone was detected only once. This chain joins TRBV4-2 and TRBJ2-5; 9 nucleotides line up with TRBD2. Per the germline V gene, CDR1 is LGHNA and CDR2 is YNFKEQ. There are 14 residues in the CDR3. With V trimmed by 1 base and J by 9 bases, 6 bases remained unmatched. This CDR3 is CASSQVGGGEPQYF. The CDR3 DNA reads TGTGCCAGCAGCCAAGTCGGCGGGGGGGAACCCCAGTACTTC.

CDR3: CASSQDFTSGVDTQYF. CDR3 DNA: TGTGCCAGCAGCCAAGATTTCACTAGCGGGGTCGATACGCAGTATTTT. The chain recombines TRBV4-2 with TRBJ2-3; 10 bases line up with TRBD2. Germline CDR1 reads LGHNA; CDR2 reads YNFKEQ. This CDR3 has 16 residues. With 0 bases clipped from V and 6 bases from J, the junction kept 6 bases outside the gene matches.

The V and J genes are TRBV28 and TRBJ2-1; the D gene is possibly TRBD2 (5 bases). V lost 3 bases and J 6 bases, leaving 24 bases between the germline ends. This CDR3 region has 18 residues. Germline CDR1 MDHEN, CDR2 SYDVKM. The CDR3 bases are TGTGCCAGCAGTTTTCCCCCCAGTTTCTGGATAGCGAGCAATGAGCAGTTCTTC. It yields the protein CASSFPPSFWIASNEQFF.

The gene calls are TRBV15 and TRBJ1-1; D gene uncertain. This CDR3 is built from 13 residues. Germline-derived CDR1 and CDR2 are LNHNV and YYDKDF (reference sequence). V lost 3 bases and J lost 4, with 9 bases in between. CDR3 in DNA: TGTGCCACCAGCAGGCAACGAGGCACTGAAGCTTTCTTT. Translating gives CATSRQRGTEAFF.

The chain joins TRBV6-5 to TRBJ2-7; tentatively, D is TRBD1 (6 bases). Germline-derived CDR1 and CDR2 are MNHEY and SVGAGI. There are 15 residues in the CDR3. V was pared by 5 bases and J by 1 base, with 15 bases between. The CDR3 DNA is TGTGCCAGCAGTACCTGGGGCAGGGGATCCTACGAGCAGTACTTC. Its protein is CASSTWGRGSYEQYF.

CDR3 coding DNA: TGCGCCAGCAGCCAAAATGAACTCGCCTCCTACGAGCAGTACTTC. This gives the protein CASSQNELASYEQYF. The J gene is TRBJ2-7, the V gene TRBV4-1, with no clear D. The germline V gene encodes CDR1 MGHRA and CDR2 YSYEKL. Trimming removed 2 bases from V and 0 bases from J, with 11 bases in between. The CDR3 has 15 amino acids.

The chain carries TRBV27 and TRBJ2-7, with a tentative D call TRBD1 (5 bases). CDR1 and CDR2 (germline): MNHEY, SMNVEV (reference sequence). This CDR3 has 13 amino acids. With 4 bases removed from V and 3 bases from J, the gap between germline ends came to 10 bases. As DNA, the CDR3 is TGTGCCAGCAGTTGGGGCAGCCACTACGAGCAGTACTTC. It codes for CASSWGSHYEQYF.